Following are 7 T cell receptor beta chains from one sample sequenced in a study of somatic mutations in cytotoxic T cells in rheumatoid arthritis. Assay: immunoSEQ multiplex PCR; the TCRdb copy retains only in-frame clones and omits some. The sample has 15,000 to 20,000 clones; roughly four fifths are singletons. The sample consisted of CD8+ T cells sorted from blood. These receptors were collected from a woman between 45 and 60 years old with rheumatoid arthritis.

The V and J genes are TRBV27 and TRBJ2-1; no definite D call. The CDR3 is 12 amino acids. Germline V gene data show CDR1 as MNHEY and CDR2 as SMNVEV (reference sequence). V lost 5 bases and J lost 5, with 7 bases in between. This CDR3 reads CASSETHNEQFF. DNA of the CDR3: TGTGCCAGCAGTGAGACCCACAATGAGCAGTTCTTC.

Only one count was recorded for this clone. V is TRBV7-6 and J is TRBJ2-2; TRBD1 matches 10 bases. CDR1 SGHVS and CDR2 FNYEAQ come from the germline V gene. The ends lost 5 bases at V and 7 bases at J; junction bases unmatched: 7. There are 15 residues in the CDR3. CDR3 in DNA: TGTGCCAGCAGCCCGACAGGGGGCGCGATCGGGGAGCTGTTTTTT. Its translation is CASSPTGGAIGELFF.

This rearrangement joins TRBV5-1 to TRBJ2-7, with D tentatively TRBD2 (5 bases). The CDR3 is 15 amino acids. The germline V and J ends were trimmed by 0 bases and 3 bases, with 13 bases remaining between them. Per germline, CDR1 SGHRS and CDR2 YFSETQ. The CDR3 sequence: CASSLAVNGDYEQYF. DNA for the CDR3: TGCGCCAGCAGCTTGGCCGTCAACGGGGACTACGAGCAGTACTTC.

This clone was recorded a few times. The chain employs TRBV4-1 and TRBJ1-3, with D uncertain. Trimming took off 0 bases at V and 0 bases at J, with 6 bases between the two ends. The CDR3 is 15 residues long. Germline V gene sequence: CDR1 MGHRA, CDR2 YSYEKL. This CDR3 is CASSQDPGSGNTIYF. DNA for the CDR3: TGCGCCAGCAGCCAAGATCCTGGCTCTGGAAACACCATATATTTT.

The chain links TRBV27 to TRBJ2-2; D remains ambiguous. The germline V and J ends were trimmed by 0 bases and 4 bases, with 12 bases remaining between them. Germline V gene sequence: CDR1 MNHEY, CDR2 SMNVEV (reference sequence). CDR3 length: 16 amino acids. The CDR3 bases are TGTGCCAGCAGTTTATCGGCGCGACAATTCACCGGGGAGCTGTTTTTT. Translated: CASSLSARQFTGELFF.

J is TRBJ2-5 and V is TRBV13; the match to TRBD1 covers 8 bases. Unmatched junction bases numbered 8, after V lost 5 bases and J lost 3 bases. The CDR3 runs to 15 residues. The V gene's germline CDR1 is PRHDT and CDR2 FYEKMQ (reference sequence). The CDR3 DNA reads as TGTGCCAGCAGCCCCGGACAGGGCTTAGAAGAGACCCAGTACTTC. Its translation: CASSPGQGLEETQYF. Full variable domain (missing parts from reference TRBV13 and TRBJ2-5): AAGVIQSPRHLIKEKRETATLKCYPIPRHDTVYWYQQGPGQDPQFLISFYEKMQSDKGSIPDRFSAQQFSDYHSELNMSSLELGDSALYFCASSPGQGLEETQYFGPGTRLLVL.

The chain employs TRBV7-2 and TRBJ2-2; tentative D call: TRBD2 (6 bases). The CDR3 runs to 14 residues. CDR1 is SGHTA and CDR2 is FQGNSA in the germline V gene. The germline V and J ends were trimmed by 4 bases and 4 bases, with 10 bases remaining between them. CDR3 DNA sequence: TGTGCCAGCAGCTCGTCCGGGGGCACCGGGGAGCTGTTTTTT. Its translation: CASSSSGGTGELFF.